Listed here is a single T cell receptor (beta chain). The CDR3 runs 16 residues. Germline CDR1 is SGHTA and CDR2 is FQGNSA. Losses at the gene ends were 5 bases for V and 4 bases for J; bases not matched to a gene: 10. The data are from a study of CD8 T cells in ankylosing spondylitis. MiXCR, run by TCRdb on the 5' RACE reads, gives a single entry per CDR3 protein. The sample yields more than 250,000 distinct CDR3 sequences, around a tenth seen once. Input material: blood, either unsorted or a sorted T cell fraction (not recorded which). The chain is built from TRBV7-2 and TRBJ2-2; 7 nucleotides align to TRBD2. The source of this sequence is a female donor with ankylosing spondylitis or in good health (not recorded which). In DNA, the CDR3 is TGTGCCAGCAGCCTCTCGACTAGCCCTATCACCGGGGAGCTGTTTTTT. It translates to CASSLSTSPITGELFF.